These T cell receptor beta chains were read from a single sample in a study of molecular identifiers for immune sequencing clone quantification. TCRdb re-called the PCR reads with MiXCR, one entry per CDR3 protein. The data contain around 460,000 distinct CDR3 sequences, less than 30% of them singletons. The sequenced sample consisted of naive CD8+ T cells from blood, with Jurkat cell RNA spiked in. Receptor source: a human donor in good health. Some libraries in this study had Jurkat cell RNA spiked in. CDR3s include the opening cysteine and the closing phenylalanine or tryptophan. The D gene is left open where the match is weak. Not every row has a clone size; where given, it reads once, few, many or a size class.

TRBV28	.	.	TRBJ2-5	TGTGCCACCTGCCTGGGGGGAGGGGGCAACCAAGAGACCCAGTACTTC	CATCLGGGGNQETQYF
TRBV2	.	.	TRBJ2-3	TGTGCCAGCTTACGGACAGATACGCAGTATTTT	CASLRTDTQYF
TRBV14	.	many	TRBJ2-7	TGTGCCAGCAGCCAAGCGGGAGTCGAGCAGTACTTC	CASSQAGVEQYF
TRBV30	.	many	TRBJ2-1	TGTGCCTGGAGTGTTTTTACCCTCTACAATGAGCAGTTCTTC	CAWSVFTLYNEQFF
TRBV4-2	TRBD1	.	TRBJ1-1	TGTGCCAGCAGCCATGGAACCGGGACAGGGGGCGAATCTGAAGCTTTCTTT	CASSHGTGTGGESEAFF
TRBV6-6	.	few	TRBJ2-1	TGTGCCAGCAGTCAGGAAGCCTACCATGAGCAGTTCTTC	CASSQEAYHEQFF
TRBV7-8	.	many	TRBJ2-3	TGTGCCAGCAGCCAGTTTGGGGGGGCTACAGATACGCAGTATTTT	CASSQFGGATDTQYF
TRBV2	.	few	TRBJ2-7	TGTGCCAGCAGTGCCCAGGGCCCGTCCTACGAGCAGTACTTC	CASSAQGPSYEQYF
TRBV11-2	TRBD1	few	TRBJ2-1	TGTGCCAGCAGCTTCTCCGGGACAGGGGCGGATGAGCAGTTCTTC	CASSFSGTGADEQFF
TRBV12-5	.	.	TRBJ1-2	TGTGCTAGTGGTTCTACCGGGACACTCTATGGCTACACCTTC	CASGSTGTLYGYTF
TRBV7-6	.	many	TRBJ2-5	TGTGCCAGCGGCAACAGGGCCGAGACCCAGTACTTC	CASGNRAETQYF
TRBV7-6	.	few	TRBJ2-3	TGTGCCAGCAGCTTAGCGTCGGGCGCACCCAGCACAGATACGCAGTATTTT	CASSLASGAPSTDTQYF
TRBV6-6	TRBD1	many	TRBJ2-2	TGTGCCAGCAGTATCGGACAGGGGAACACCGGGGAGCTGTTTTTT	CASSIGQGNTGELFF
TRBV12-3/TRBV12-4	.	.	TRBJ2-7	TGTGCCAGCAGTGAAAGGGGAGTGACCTACGAGCAGTACTTC	CASSERGVTYEQYF
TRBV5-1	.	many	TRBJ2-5	TGCGCCAGCAGCTTGGAAGGGTCAGGGATGTCCCAAGAGACCCAGTACTTC	CASSLEGSGMSQETQYF
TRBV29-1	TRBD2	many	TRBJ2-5	TGCAGCGTTGAGTTAGCGGGGGGCCAAGAGACCCAGTACTTC	CSVELAGGQETQYF
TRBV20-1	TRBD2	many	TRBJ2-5	TGCAGTGCTAGAGATCCTAGCGGGAGTGTGAAGACCCAGTACTTC	CSARDPSGSVKTQYF
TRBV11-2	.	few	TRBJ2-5	TGTGCCAGCAGCTCTGTCCCCAGGGTCTACTTGGAGACCCAGTACTTC	CASSSVPRVYLETQYF
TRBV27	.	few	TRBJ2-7	TGTGCCAGCAGTTTAAACGGCAGCCCCTACGAGCAGTACTTC	CASSLNGSPYEQYF
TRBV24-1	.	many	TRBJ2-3	TGTGCCACCAGTGACCTAGCGACAGATACGCAGTATTTT	CATSDLATDTQYF
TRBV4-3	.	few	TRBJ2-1	TGCGCCAGCGCCGCAGCAGCGGGACAGGAATACAATGAGCAGTTCTTC	CASAAAAGQEYNEQFF
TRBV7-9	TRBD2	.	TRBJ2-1	TGTGCCAGCAGCCAGACTAGCGGGGAAACCTACAATGAGCAGTTCTTC	CASSQTSGETYNEQFF
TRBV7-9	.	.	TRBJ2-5	TGTGCCAGCAGCTTAGTGGAGGGGGCGGGAGAGACCCAGTACTTC	CASSLVEGAGETQYF
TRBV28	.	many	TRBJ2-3	TGTGCCAGCAGTCCGTTCATCATGCTGGCGGCCACAGATACGCAGTATTTT	CASSPFIMLAATDTQYF
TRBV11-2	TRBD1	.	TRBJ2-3	TGTGCCAGCAAGGCGGGACAGGGCCCTACAGATACGCAGTATTTT	CASKAGQGPTDTQYF
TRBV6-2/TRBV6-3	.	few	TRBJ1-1	TGTGCCAGCAGGTCCGGTTGGTCAACTGAAGCTCTCTTT	CASRSGWSTEALF
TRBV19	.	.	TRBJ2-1	TGTGCCAGCCTCCCCGGGACCCGGGGAGGTATGGGTGAGCAGTTCTTC	CASLPGTRGGMGEQFF
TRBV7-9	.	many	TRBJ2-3	TGTGCCAGCAGCCCGGGACCCCAGGGCGCAGATACGCAGTATTTT	CASSPGPQGADTQYF
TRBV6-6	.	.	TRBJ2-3	TGTGCCCGCAGCGCGCCGGGCCGCCGCCCCGCTACGCAGTATTTT	CARSAPGRRPATQYF
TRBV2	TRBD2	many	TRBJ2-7	TGTGCCAGCAGAAAGACTAGCGGGACCCCGGAGCAGTACTTC	CASRKTSGTPEQYF
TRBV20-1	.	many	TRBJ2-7	TGCAGTGCTAGAGACGTGGCCGTCGAGTACTTC	CSARDVAVEYF
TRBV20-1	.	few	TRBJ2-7	TGCAGTGCCAAGAGGTCCGGCGAGCAGTACTTC	CSAKRSGEQYF
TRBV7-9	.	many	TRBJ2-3	TGTGCCAGCAGCCCCTTTTTCGGGAGCACAGATACGCAGTATTTT	CASSPFFGSTDTQYF
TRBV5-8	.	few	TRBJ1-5	TGTGCCAGCAACAGTGGGCAGGGCAATCAGCCCCAGCATTTT	CASNSGQGNQPQHF
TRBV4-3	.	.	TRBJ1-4	TGCGCCAGCAGCCAAGGTACAGGGCGTTTTGAAAAACTGTTTTTT	CASSQGTGRFEKLFF
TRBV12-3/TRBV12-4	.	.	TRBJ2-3	TGTGCCAGCAGCCGAACTCAAAGCACAGATACGCAGTATTTT	CASSRTQSTDTQYF
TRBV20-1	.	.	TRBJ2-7	TGCAGTGCTAGAGATCGGGAGCCCTACGAGCAGTACTTC	CSARDREPYEQYF
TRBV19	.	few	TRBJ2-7	TGTGCCAGTAGTTACCCCCATGGCGAGCAGTACTTC	CASSYPHGEQYF
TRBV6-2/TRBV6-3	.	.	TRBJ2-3	TGTGCCAGCAGGAAACAGGGACCAGATACGCAGTATTTT	CASRKQGPDTQYF
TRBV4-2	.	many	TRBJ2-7	TGTGCCAGCAGCCTAAATGACGAGCAGTACTTC	CASSLNDEQYF
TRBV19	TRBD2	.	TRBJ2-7	TGTGCCAGTAGTATAATGTCTAGCGGGAGTCATGAGCAGTACTTC	CASSIMSSGSHEQYF
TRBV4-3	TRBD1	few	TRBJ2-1	TGCGCCAGCAGCCAAGACGGACAGGGGGCAGGTGAGCAGTTCTTC	CASSQDGQGAGEQFF
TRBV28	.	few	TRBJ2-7	TGTGCCAGCAGTTTCGGACGGGCCGGAGCCTACGAGCAGTACTTC	CASSFGRAGAYEQYF
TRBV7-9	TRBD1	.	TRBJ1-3	TGTGCCAGCAGTACTGGACAGGGCGCCTCTGGAAACACCATATATTTT	CASSTGQGASGNTIYF
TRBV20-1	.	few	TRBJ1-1	TGCAGTGCTAGAGATGTGACAGAAGCTTTCTTT	CSARDVTEAFF
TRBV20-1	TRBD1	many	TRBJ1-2	TGCAGTGCTACTGGGACAGCTGATTATGGCTACACCTTC	CSATGTADYGYTF